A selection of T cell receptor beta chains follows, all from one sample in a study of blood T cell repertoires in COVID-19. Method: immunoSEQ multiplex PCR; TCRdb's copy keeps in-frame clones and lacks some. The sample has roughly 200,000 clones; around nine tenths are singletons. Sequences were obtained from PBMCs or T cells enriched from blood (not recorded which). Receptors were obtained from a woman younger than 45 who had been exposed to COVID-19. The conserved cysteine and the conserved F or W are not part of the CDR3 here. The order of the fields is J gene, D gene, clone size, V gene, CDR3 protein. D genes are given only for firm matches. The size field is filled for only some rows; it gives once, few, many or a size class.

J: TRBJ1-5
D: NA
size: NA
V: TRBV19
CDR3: ASTERPTAAVNQPQH

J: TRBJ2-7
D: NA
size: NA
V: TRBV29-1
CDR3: SVGGTTNMDEQY

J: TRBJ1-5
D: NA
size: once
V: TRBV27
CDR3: ASSLGPGGQPQH

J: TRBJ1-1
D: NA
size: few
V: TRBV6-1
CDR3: ASRTMNTEAF

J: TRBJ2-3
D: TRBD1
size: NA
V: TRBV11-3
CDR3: ASSPRTGLDTQY

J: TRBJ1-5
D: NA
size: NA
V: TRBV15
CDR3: ATSRDPQGNQPQH

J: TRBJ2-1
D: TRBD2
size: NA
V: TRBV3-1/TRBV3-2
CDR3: ASSQDISGGDNEQF

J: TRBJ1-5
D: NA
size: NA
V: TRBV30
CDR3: AWSVQVDQPQH

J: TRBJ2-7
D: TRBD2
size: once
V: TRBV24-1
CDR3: ATSDPGGYEQY

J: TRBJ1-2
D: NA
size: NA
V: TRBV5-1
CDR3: ASSPTENYGYT

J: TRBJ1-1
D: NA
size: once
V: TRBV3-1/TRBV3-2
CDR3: ASSRTVENTEAF

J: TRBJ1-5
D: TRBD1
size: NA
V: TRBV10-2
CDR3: ASTYRGDQPQH

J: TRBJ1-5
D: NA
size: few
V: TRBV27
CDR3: ASSGAGGGSSNQPQH

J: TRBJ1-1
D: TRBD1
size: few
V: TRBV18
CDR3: ASSPGQGETEAF

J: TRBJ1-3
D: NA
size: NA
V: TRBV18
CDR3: ASSPQGVSGNTIY

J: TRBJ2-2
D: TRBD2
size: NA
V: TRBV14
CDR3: ASSQERGRTGELF

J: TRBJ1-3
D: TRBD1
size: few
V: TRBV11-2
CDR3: ASSLTPTGYGNTIY

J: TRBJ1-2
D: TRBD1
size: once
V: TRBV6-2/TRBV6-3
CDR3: ASSYGGGDGYT

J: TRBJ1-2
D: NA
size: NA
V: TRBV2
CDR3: ASSNLQGIEANYGYT

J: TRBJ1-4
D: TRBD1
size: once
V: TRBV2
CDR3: ASSYRGPNEKLF

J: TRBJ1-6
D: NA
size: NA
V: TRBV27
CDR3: ATREGAGFMGNSPLH

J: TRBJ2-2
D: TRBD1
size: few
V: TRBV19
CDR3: ASTSGQTNTGELF

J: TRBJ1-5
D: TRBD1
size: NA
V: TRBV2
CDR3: ASTGQASNQPQH

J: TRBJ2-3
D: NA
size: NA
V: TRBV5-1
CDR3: ASSLVYPSTDTQY

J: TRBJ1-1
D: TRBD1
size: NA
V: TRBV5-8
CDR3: ASSLEGARAEAF

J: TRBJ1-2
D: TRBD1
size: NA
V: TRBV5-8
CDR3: ASSLGRGHDYGYT

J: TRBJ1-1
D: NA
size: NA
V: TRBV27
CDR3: ASSSPRNTEAF

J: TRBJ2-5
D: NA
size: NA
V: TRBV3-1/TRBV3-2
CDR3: ASSQDSRQETQY

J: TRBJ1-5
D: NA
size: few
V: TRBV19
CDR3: ASNSGNQPQH

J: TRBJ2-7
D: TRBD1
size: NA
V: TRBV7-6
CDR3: ASSLGGTGWNEQY

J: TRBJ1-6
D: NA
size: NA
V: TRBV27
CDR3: ASSLSPAGFSYNSPLH

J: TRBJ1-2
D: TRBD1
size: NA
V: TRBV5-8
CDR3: ASTSAGDRPADGYT

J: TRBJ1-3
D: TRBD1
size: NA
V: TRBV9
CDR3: ASSVAWDSGNTIY

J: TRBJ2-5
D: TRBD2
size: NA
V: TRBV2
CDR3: ASPPGREGETQY

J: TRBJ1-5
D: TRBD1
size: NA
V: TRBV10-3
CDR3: AISPGGPFSNQPQH

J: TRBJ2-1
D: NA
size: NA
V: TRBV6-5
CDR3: ASSYTLEAYNEQF

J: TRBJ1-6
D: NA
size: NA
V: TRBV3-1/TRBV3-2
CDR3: ASSQRPLGASNSPLH

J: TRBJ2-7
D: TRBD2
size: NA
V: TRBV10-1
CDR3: ASSETGLAGDEQY

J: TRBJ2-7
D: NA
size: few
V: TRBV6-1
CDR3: ASSEPPTGISSYEQY

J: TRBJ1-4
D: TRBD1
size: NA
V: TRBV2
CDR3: ASSEYRGNEKLF

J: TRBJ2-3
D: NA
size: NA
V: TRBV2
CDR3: ASSTTGGHDTQY

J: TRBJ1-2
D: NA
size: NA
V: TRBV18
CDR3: ASSLNSGESNYGYT

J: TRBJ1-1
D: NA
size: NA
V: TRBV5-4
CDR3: ASSSSGLPEAF

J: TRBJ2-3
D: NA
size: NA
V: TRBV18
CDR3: ASSPGGGVSTDTQY

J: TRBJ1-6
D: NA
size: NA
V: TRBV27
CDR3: ASGDTYNSPLH

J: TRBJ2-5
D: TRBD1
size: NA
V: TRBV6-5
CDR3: ASMRGQTQETQY